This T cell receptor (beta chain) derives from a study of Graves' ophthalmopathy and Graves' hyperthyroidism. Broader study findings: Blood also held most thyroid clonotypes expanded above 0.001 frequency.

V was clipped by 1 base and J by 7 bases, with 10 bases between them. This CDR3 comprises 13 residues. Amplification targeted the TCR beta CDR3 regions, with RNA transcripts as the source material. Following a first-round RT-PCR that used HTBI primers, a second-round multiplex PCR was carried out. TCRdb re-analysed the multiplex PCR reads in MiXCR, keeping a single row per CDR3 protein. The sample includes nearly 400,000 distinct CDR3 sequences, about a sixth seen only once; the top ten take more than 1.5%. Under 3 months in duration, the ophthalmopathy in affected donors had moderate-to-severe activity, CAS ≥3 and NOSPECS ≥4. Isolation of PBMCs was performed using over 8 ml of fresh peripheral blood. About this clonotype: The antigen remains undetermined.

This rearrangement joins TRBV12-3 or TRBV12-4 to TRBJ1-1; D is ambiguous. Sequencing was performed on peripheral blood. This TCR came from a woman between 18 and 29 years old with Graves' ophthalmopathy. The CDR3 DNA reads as TGTGCCAGCAGTTTAGTGTCTGCCATTGAAGCTTTCTTT. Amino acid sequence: CASSLVSAIEAFF.